A single sample is the source of the 20 T cell receptor beta chains below, sequenced in a study of tumor-infiltrating lymphocytes in primary liver carcinoma. The source material, roughly 18-30 mg of unsorted bulk tissue, was used to co-extract RNA and DNA. A constant-region primer served to make TCR beta cDNA from about 500 ng total RNA. Sequencing libraries for TCR beta derived from three nested multiplex PCR rounds that used slightly modified ARM-PCR. A C-beta reverse primer and TRBV1-TRBV30 forward primers served in each of the first two PCR rounds, at 10 cycles apiece. TCRdb recomputed calls from the multiplex PCR reads with MiXCR, one row per CDR3 protein. The sample lists about 30,000 distinct CDR3 sequences; 70% to 80% were seen once. Sequences were obtained from liver tumor tissue from sampling region 3. Stated subset: tumor region T3, left-lateral pole. The receptor set was obtained from a woman aged 25 to 39 with primary liver carcinoma and hepatitis B virus infection.

The chain links TRBV6-1 to TRBJ1-5; unclear D gene. The CDR3 is 15 amino acids. Germline V gene sequence: CDR1 MNHNS, CDR2 SASEGT. Trimming took off 8 bases at V and 2 bases at J, with 16 bases between the two ends. CDR3 coding DNA: TGTGCCAGCGGCCCGACCAAGTCGGGCAATCAGCCCCAGCATTTT. Translated, it gives CASGPTKSGNQPQHF.

The J gene is TRBJ2-1, the V gene TRBV4-3, with 7 nucleotides matching TRBD2. From germline, CDR1 is LGHNA and CDR2 YSLEER. With 8 bases clipped from V and 2 bases from J, the junction kept 9 bases outside the gene matches. CDR3 size: 15 residues. The CDR3 DNA sequence: TGCGCCAGCCAAGATTGGGACTACGCCTACAATGAGCAGTTCTTC. This translates into CASQDWDYAYNEQFF.

On this clonotype itself: As the CDR3 is not closed by the conserved phenylalanine or tryptophan, this likely results from a read error. The V call is TRBV11-2, the J call TRBJ1-2; D unresolved. Germline loops: CDR1 SGHAT, CDR2 FQNNGV. Trimming stripped 5 bases from V and 9 bases from J, with 19 bases between. The CDR3 runs to 14 residues. In DNA, the CDR3 is TGTGCCAGCAGCCCCGGGGATACAGTCGTTTGCTACACCCTA. Protein sequence: CASSPGDTVVCYTL.

A word on this clonotype: A single base separates this from a much larger clone, so it may be a read error. This chain joins TRBV11-2 and TRBJ2-7; D is ambiguous. CDR3 length: 15 residues. Per germline, CDR1 SGHAT and CDR2 FQNNGV. CDR3 sequence: CASSLEGFTSYERYF. DNA of the CDR3: TGTGCCAGCAGCTTAGAGGGGTTTACCTCCTACGAGCGGTACTTC.

Worth noting for this clonotype: Mismatch with germline at one junction end may stem from a read error. This chain joins TRBV11-2 and TRBJ2-7; D possibly uses TRBD1 or TRBD2 (5 bases each). Germline V gene data show CDR1 as SGHAT and CDR2 as FQNNGV. The CDR3 has 17 residues. CDR3 amino acids: CASSITGGDSWTYERYF. CDR3 DNA sequence: TGTGCCAGCAGTATCACAGGAGGAGACTCTTGGACCTACGAGCGGTACTTC.

This clonotype was seen at least ten times. The gene calls are TRBV12-3 or TRBV12-4 and TRBJ2-2, with 10 bases aligning to TRBD2. The CDR3 is 15 amino acids. Losses at the gene ends were 4 bases for V and 4 bases for J; bases not matched to a gene: 3. Here the CDR3 DNA reads TGTGCCAGCAGTTCTGGACTAGCGGTCACCGGGGAGCTGTTTTTT. Amino acids: CASSSGLAVTGELFF.

Here the CDR3 DNA reads TGTGCCAGCAGCTCAATTGTGACAGAATTAGCTTTCTTT. Translating it yields CASSSIVTELAFF. V is TRBV11-3 and J is TRBJ1-1, with a tentative D call TRBD1 (5 bases). Germline lookup yields CDR1 SGHNT and CDR2 YENEEA. The CDR3 extends over 13 amino acids. V was trimmed by 4 bases and J by 10 bases, leaving 16 bases between them.

This clonotype occurred a few times. V is TRBV5-1 and J is TRBJ2-2, with 7 bases aligning to TRBD2. This CDR3 is 16 amino acids long. Germline CDR1 reads SGHRS; CDR2 reads YFSETQ. V was pared by 0 bases and J by 3 bases, with 5 bases of the junction left unmatched. This CDR3 is CASSLAGGTYTGELFF. CDR3 DNA: TGCGCCAGCAGCTTGGCCGGGGGGACGTACACCGGGGAGCTGTTTTTT. The variable domain in full, completed from reference TRBV5-1 and TRBJ2-2, reads KAGVTQTPRYLIKTRGQQVTLSCSPISGHRSVSWYQQTPGQGLQFLFEYFSETQRNKGNFPGRFSGRQFSNSRSEMNVSTLELGDSALYLCASSLAGGTYTGELFFGEGSRLTVL.

Points on this clonotype: It may be a read error: a sequence one base away is much more abundant. The chain couples TRBV11-3 to TRBJ2-1, with a possible D match to TRBD1 (6 bases). The germline V gene has CDR1 SGHNT and CDR2 YENEEA. CDR3 length: 14 residues. The CDR3 reads CVSSLGGPYNEQFF. DNA for the CDR3: TGTGTCAGCAGCTTAGGGGGACCATACAATGAGCAGTTCTTC.

This clonotype showed up many times. The V and J genes are TRBV11-2 and TRBJ2-7, with D perhaps matching TRBD1 or TRBD2 (6 bases each). Trimming left V 5 bases short and J 4 bases short, with 18 bases between. This CDR3 contains 15 residues. Germline V gene lookup returns CDR1 SGHAT and CDR2 FQNNGV. The CDR3 DNA is TGTGCCAGCAGCCCCCGGGCGGGACATGAGTACGAGCAGTACTTC. Protein product: CASSPRAGHEYEQYF.

By frequency in the sample, this clonotype is medium-sized. CDR3 loop: CASSQGFAGARHTQYF. The CDR3 region has the DNA TGCGCCAGCAGCCAAGGTTTTGCGGGAGCCAGGCATACGCAGTATTTT. This chain joins TRBV4-3 and TRBJ2-3; 7 bases are shared with TRBD2. The germline CDR1 and CDR2 sequences are LGHNA and YSLEER. Losses at the gene ends were 1 base for V and 7 bases for J; bases not matched to a gene: 11. The CDR3 length is 16 residues.

Worth noting for this clonotype: A much larger clonotype is one base distant, so this may be a read error. The conserved phenylalanine or tryptophan is not found at the CDR3 terminus, so this likely reflects a read error. This sequence joins TRBV6-1 and TRBJ1-2, with 7 bases fitting TRBD1. This CDR3 is built from 15 residues. Trimming cost V 6 bases and J 3 bases; bases outside gene matches: 10. Germline CDR1 MNHNS, CDR2 SASEGT. The CDR3 DNA reads TGTGCCAGCAGCATGGCAGGGGGTATTGACTATGGCTACACCCTC. Residues: CASSMAGGIDYGYTL.

The sample holds a few counts of this clonotype. This is likely a read error, given that the CDR3 carries no conserved phenylalanine or tryptophan at its end. J is TRBJ2-6 and V is TRBV6-5; D perhaps matches TRBD1 (5 bases). With 5 bases removed from V and 0 bases from J, the gap between germline ends came to 20 bases. CDR1 is MNHEY, CDR2 SVGAGI, per germline. The CDR3 runs 19 residues. CDR3 protein: CASSHRTRARYSGANVLTS. In DNA form, the CDR3 reads TGTGCCAGCAGTCACCGGACACGGGCCCGGTACTCTGGGGCCAACGTCCTGACTTCC.

As for this clonotype: Likely a read error: the CDR3 ends without its conserved phenylalanine or tryptophan. The limits of the CDR3 on the DNA are not certain, so only TCRdb's listed CDR3 is given. The V gene is TRBV6-1, the J gene TRBJ2-2; the table's D gene call, TRBD1, was not cross checked with the DNA. Germline V gene sequence: CDR1 MNHNS, CDR2 SASEGT. Termini included, the CDR3 measures 19 amino acids. The CDR3 here is CASSETLPGGAANTGELSS.

For this clonotype: In this CDR3 the conserved last residue, phenylalanine or tryptophan, is missing, so a read error is likely. The chain carries TRBV6-2 or TRBV6-3 and TRBJ2-7; 7 nucleotides match TRBD1. This CDR3 spans 12 amino acids. Per the germline V gene, CDR1 is MNHEY and CDR2 is SVGEGT. With 5 bases clipped from V and 3 bases from J, the junction kept 1 base outside the gene matches. For the CDR3, the DNA is TGTGCCAGCAGTGACAGGGTCTACGAGCAGTACATC. Amino acids: CASSDRVYEQYI.

Points on this clonotype: Compared with germline, one end of the junction differs, possibly owing to a read error. The chain combines TRBV6-1 with TRBJ2-1; TRBD2 agrees at 7 bases. The CDR3 length is 14 residues. Germline V gene lookup returns CDR1 MNHNS and CDR2 SASEGT. CDR3 region: CVSSGDYHRDGQFF. The DNA for the CDR3 is TGTGTCAGCAGTGGGGACTACCATAGGGATGGGCAGTTCTTC.

Regarding this clonotype: One junction end does not reproduce the germline sequence, and a read error may be involved. The gene calls are TRBV11-2 and TRBJ2-7; possibly TRBD1 or TRBD2 for D (5 bases each). Germline-derived CDR1 and CDR2 are SGHAT and FQNNGV. The CDR3 contains 15 residues. In DNA, the CDR3 is TGTGCTAGTAGCTCTCCTGGGACGGGTACCTACAAGCAGTACTTC. Translating it yields CASSSPGTGTYKQYF.

Details on this clonotype: With a much larger clone just one base away, this may be a read error. The V call is TRBV24-1, the J call TRBJ2-1; D not certain. The ends were cut back, 6 bases at V and 7 bases at J, with 15 bases in the middle. This CDR3 comprises 14 residues. Germline V gene sequence: CDR1 KGHDR, CDR2 SFDVKD. CDR3 in DNA: TGTGCCACCAGTCATCCCACTGTGCGGAATGAGCAGTTCTTC. Its translation is CATSHPTVRNEQFF.

Details on this clonotype: A clone one base away is much larger, so this may be a read error. V and J are TRBV5-5 and TRBJ2-5; 7 bases agree with TRBD1. The CDR3 is 16 amino acids. Germline V gene data show CDR1 as SGHKS and CDR2 as YYEKEE (reference sequence). The DNA for the CDR3 is TGTGTCAGCAGCCTGATTGGAACAGGGGATCGAGAGACCCAGTACTTC. Translation: CVSSLIGTGDRETQYF.

V gene TRBV4-3 combines with J gene TRBJ2-7, with 8 positions matching TRBD1. V lost 9 bases, J lost 7 bases, and 17 bases stayed unmatched. From germline, CDR1 is LGHNA and CDR2 YSLEER. CDR3 length equals 15 residues. In DNA, the CDR3 is TGCGCCAGTAACCGAGATCGATGGACAGGGCGGGAGCAGTACTTC. Its protein product is CASNRDRWTGREQYF.